This record looks at one TCR beta chain sequence and its context. This record belongs to a study of blood T cell repertoires in COVID-19. Study background: Acute and convalescent COVID-19 specimens originated in the United States, Italy and Spain. Sources were T cells, B-cell-depleted T cells, or PBMCs; the material itself was cDNA or gDNA.

The data were produced by immunoSEQ multiplex PCR, yet TCRdb's version contains in-frame clones alone and is incomplete. The sample shows approximately 100,000 clones, 80% to 85% of them seen only once. Germline V gene data show CDR1 as SEHNR and CDR2 as FQNEAQ (reference sequence). The CDR3 length is 14 residues. The V gene end was trimmed by 5 bases and the J gene end by 3 bases; junction bases not matched to a gene: 5. The clonotype originates from a man aged 55 to 70 with acute or convalescent COVID-19. J is TRBJ1-2 and V is TRBV7-9, with TRBD1 matching 8 bases. The sample was peripheral blood. Here the CDR3 reads CASSQGASYYGYTF. DNA of the CDR3: TGTGCCAGCAGCCAGGGGGCTTCGTACTATGGCTACACCTTC.